This T cell receptor (beta chain) was retrieved from a study of cytomegalovirus exposure and HLA in healthy donors. Study-wide results and caveats: Further analysis, carried out later, found HLA-associated TCR beta chains more clonally expanded than equally common other chains. Later work found most CMV-associated TCR beta chains apparently HLA-restricted. Certain indistinguishable V segments, among them TRBV6-2 and TRBV6-3, were excluded.

Deletions cut 2 bases from V and 4 bases from J, with 12 bases between. The CDR3 loop spans 14 amino acids. CDR1 is MDHEN, CDR2 SYDVKM, per germline. PCR primers comprised 60 Vbeta and 13 Jbeta primers. Here immunoSEQ multiplex PCR was the method, and the copy in TCRdb shows in-frame clones only, minus some. This sample's table reports some 70,000 clones. In regard to this clone: Its matching antigen is unknown.

The rearrangement uses TRBV28 and TRBJ2-7; tentative D call: TRBD1 (5 bases). The TCR sequence derives from a middle-aged man in good health and CMV-seronegative. The sequencing sample was made of PBMCs. CDR3 loop: CASSLVDRGYEQYF. The CDR3, as DNA: TGTGCCAGCAGTTTAGTTGACAGAGGATACGAGCAGTACTTC. Filled out from reference TRBV28 and TRBJ2-7, the complete variable domain reads DVKVTQSSRYLVKRTGEKVFLECVQDMDHENMFWYRQDPGLGLRLIYFSYDVKMKEKGDIPEGYSVSREKKERFSLILESASTNQTSMYLCASSLVDRGYEQYFGPGTRLTVT.